This TCR beta chain came from a study of neurological immune-mediated disorders. Documented time point: technical triplicate 2. This clonotype has a count of ten or more. V dropped 5 bases and J dropped 2; count of bases not matched to a gene: 6. The V gene's germline CDR1 is MNHNS and CDR2 SASEGT. The CDR3 consists of 15 residues. TCRdb itself ran the 5' RACE reads through MiXCR, one entry per CDR3 protein. The sample yields about 59,000 distinct CDR3 sequences, 24% seen once. This sequence originates from a man aged 55 to 69 with HTLV-1-associated myelopathy (HAM/TSP). The rearrangement uses TRBV6-1 and TRBJ2-7; TRBD1 matches 10 bases. The material sequenced was PBMCs. CDR3 loop: CASSSGTGATYEQYF. CDR3 in DNA: TGTGCCAGCAGTTCCGGGACAGGGGCCACCTACGAGCAGTACTTC.